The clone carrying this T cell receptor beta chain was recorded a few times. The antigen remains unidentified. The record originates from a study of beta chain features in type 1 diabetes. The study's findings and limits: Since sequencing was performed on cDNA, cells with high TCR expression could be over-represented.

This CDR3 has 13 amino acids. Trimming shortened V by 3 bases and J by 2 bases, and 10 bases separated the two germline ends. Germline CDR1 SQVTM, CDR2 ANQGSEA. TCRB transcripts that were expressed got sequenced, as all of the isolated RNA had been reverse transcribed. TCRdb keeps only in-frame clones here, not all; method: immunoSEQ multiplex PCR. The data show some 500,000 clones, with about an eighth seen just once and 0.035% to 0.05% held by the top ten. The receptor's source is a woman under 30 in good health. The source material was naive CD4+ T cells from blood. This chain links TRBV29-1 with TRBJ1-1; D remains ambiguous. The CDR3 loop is CSVDRNKNTEAFF. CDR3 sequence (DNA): TGCAGCGTTGACAGGAACAAAAACACTGAAGCTTTCTTT. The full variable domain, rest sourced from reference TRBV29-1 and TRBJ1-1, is SAVISQKPSRDICQRGTSLTIQCQVDSQVTMMFWYRQQPGQSLTLIATANQGSEATYESGFVIDKFPISRPNLTFSTLTVSNMSPEDSSIYLCSVDRNKNTEAFFGQGTRLTVV.